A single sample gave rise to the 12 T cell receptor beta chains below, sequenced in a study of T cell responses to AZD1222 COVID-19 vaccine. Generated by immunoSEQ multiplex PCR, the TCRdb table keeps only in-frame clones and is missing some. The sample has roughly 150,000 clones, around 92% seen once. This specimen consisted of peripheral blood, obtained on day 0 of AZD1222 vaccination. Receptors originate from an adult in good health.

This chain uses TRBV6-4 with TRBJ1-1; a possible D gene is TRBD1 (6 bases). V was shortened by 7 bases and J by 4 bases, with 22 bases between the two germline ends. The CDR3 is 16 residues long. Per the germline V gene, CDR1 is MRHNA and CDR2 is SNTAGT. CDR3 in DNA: TGTGCCAGCAACAGGGTCGCGAGGGTCGTGGGCACTGAAGCTTTCTTT. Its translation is CASNRVARVVGTEAFF.

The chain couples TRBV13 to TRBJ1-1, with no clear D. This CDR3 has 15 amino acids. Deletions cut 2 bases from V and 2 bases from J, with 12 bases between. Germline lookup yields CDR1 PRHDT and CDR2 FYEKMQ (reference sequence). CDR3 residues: CASSLTRDFNTEAFF. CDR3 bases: TGTGCCAGCAGCTTAACGCGTGATTTCAACACTGAAGCTTTCTTT.

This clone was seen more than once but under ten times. The DNA for the CDR3 is TGTGCCAGCAGCCGACATAATTCACCCCTCCACTTT. This encodes CASSRHNSPLHF. This chain links TRBV14 with TRBJ1-6; D ambiguous. The CDR3 is made up of 12 amino acids. Germline V CDR1 and CDR2: SGHDN, FVKESK. V was cut by 4 bases and J by 5 bases, with 3 bases left in between.

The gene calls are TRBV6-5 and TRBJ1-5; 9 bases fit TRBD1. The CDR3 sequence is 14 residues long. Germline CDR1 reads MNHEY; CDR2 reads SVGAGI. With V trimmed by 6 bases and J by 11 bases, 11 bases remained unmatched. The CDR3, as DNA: TGTGCCAGCAGAGGGGACAGGGCCCTTGGGTCCCAGCATTTT. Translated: CASRGDRALGSQHF.

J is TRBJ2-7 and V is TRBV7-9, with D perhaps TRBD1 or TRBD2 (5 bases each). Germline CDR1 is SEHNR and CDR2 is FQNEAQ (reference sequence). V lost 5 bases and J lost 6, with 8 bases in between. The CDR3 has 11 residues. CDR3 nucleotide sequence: TGTGCCAGCAGCCCTGGGGGCGAGCAGTACTTC. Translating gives CASSPGGEQYF. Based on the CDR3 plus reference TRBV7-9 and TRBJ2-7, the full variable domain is DTGVSQNPRHKITKRGQNVTFRCDPISEHNRLYWYRQTLGQGPEFLTYFQNEAQLEKSRLLSDRFSAERPKGSFSTLEIQRTEQGDSAMYLCASSPGGEQYFGPGTRLTVT.

The CDR3 nucleotides are TGTGCCAGCAGTCATAGCGGGGGGCGATCCTATAATTCACCCCTCCACTTT. It encodes CASSHSGGRSYNSPLHF. The rearrangement uses TRBV7-9 and TRBJ1-6; D might be TRBD1 (6 bases). V dropped 6 bases and J dropped 1 base, with 16 bases sitting between them. CDR3 length: 17 amino acids. Germline-derived CDR1 and CDR2 are SEHNR and FQNEAQ (reference sequence).

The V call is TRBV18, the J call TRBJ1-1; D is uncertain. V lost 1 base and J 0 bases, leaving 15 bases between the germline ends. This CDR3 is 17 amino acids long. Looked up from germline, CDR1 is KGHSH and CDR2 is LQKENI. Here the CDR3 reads CASSPQSFGSMNTEAFF. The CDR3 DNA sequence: TGTGCCAGCTCACCACAATCTTTCGGTTCCATGAACACTGAAGCTTTCTTT.

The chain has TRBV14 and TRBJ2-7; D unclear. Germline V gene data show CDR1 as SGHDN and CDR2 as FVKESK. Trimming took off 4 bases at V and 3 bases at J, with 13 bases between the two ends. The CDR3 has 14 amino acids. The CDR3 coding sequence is TGTGCCAGCAGCCGTTTTAGGCACCACTACGAGCAGTACTTC. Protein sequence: CASSRFRHHYEQYF.

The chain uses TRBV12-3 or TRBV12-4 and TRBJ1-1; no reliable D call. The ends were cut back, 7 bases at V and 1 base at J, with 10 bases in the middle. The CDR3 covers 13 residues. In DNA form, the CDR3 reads TGTGCCAGCACCGTAGGAGGGAACACTGAAGCTTTCTTT. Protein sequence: CASTVGGNTEAFF.

Here the CDR3 DNA reads TGTGCCAGTAGAACAGACATGAACACCGGGGAGCTGTTTTTT. This sequence encodes CASRTDMNTGELFF. The V and J genes are TRBV19 and TRBJ2-2; D is undetermined. The CDR3 has 14 amino acids. Germline CDR1 and CDR2: LNHDA and SQIVND (reference sequence). The V end was cut by 6 bases, the J end by 1 base, with 9 bases between.

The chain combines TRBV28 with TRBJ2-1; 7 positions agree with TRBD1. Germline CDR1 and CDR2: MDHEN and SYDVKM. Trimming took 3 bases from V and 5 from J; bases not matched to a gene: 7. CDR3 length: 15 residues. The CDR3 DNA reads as TGTGCCAGCAGTTTCCCGGGACAGAGTCACAATGAGCAGTTCTTC. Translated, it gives CASSFPGQSHNEQFF. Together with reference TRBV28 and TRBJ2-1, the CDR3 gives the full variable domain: DVKVTQSSRYLVKRTGEKVFLECVQDMDHENMFWYRQDPGLGLRLIYFSYDVKMKEKGDIPEGYSVSREKKERFSLILESASTNQTSMYLCASSFPGQSHNEQFFGPGTRLTVL.

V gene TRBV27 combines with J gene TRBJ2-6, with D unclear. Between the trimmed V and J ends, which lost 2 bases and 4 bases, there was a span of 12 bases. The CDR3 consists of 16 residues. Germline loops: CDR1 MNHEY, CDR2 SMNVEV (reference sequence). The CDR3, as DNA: TGTGCCAGCAGTTTAGTTTCCGAGACCGGGGCCAACGTCCTGACTTTC. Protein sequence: CASSLVSETGANVLTF.